These 20 T cell receptor beta chains share one sample of origin, sequenced in a study of OX40 agonist ivuxolimab in advanced cancers. The assay was immunoSEQ multiplex PCR, and TCRdb's table has in-frame clones only and misses some. The sample consists of some 43,000 clones, just under 90% of them appearing once. Source: CD4+ or CD8+ T cells sorted from blood, taken in a trial of the OX40 agonist ivuxolimab. These TCRs come from an adult with an advanced solid tumor such as melanoma, head and neck, liver or kidney cancer.

The chain combines TRBV6-4 with TRBJ2-5; TRBD2 is a possible D gene (6 bases). The CDR3 length is 14 residues. Trimming cost V 6 bases and J 2 bases, with 13 bases left between them. Germline lookup yields CDR1 MRHNA and CDR2 SNTAGT. CDR3 region: CASRAAGRQETQYF. The CDR3 DNA reads TGTGCCAGCAGGGCGGCGGGGAGACAAGAGACCCAGTACTTC.

This clone is termed medium-sized. This sample includes further DNA sequences coding for the same CDR3. This chain connects TRBV2 to TRBJ1-1; D gene ambiguous. V dropped 3 bases and J dropped 2 bases, with 4 bases sitting between them. Germline assignment: CDR1 SNHLY and CDR2 FYNNEI. The CDR3 contains 12 residues. This chain's CDR3 is CASSEGNTEAFF. In nucleotides, the CDR3 is TGTGCCAGCAGTGAGGGTAACACTGAAGCTTTCTTT.

The chain is built from TRBV4-2 and TRBJ1-2, with a weak D call TRBD1 (6 bases). The V gene's germline CDR1 is LGHNA and CDR2 YNFKEQ. Trimming left V 2 bases short and J 8 bases short, with 21 bases between. This CDR3 is built from 16 residues. The CDR3 region has the DNA TGTGCCAGCAGCCAAAGGGGGACCAGGGCAGGGAGCGGCTACACCTTC. It translates to CASSQRGTRAGSGYTF.

The genes are TRBV28 and TRBJ1-1; D remains ambiguous. The CDR3 spans 13 residues. The germline CDR1 and CDR2 sequences are MDHEN and SYDVKM. Trimming took 0 bases from V and 0 from J, leaving 2 bases between them. The CDR3 DNA follows: TGTGCCAGCAGTTTATGGGTGAACACTGAAGCTTTCTTT. This codes for CASSLWVNTEAFF.

The rearrangement uses TRBV5-4 and TRBJ2-3, with TRBD1 identical over 12 bases. The CDR3 runs 16 residues. Germline trimming cut 4 bases from V and 2 bases from J; bases unmatched to any gene: 5. Germline loops: CDR1 SGHNT, CDR2 YYREEE (reference sequence). CDR3: CASSVGTGGVTDTQYF. In DNA form, the CDR3 reads TGTGCCAGCAGCGTCGGGACAGGGGGCGTCACAGATACGCAGTATTTT.

This chain links TRBV7-3 with TRBJ2-3, with D maybe TRBD1 (6 bases). The CDR3 covers 13 residues. Trimming stripped 2 bases from V and 9 bases from J, with 12 bases between. The germline CDR1 and CDR2 sequences are SGHTA and FQGTGA. The CDR3 protein is CASSLGGKDTQYF. Here the CDR3 DNA reads TGTGCCAGCAGCTTAGGGGGCAAGGACACGCAGTATTTT. Variable domain in full (rest from reference TRBV7-3 and TRBJ2-3): GAGVSQTPSNKVTEKGKYVELRCDPISGHTALYWYRQSLGQGPEFLIYFQGTGAADDSGLPNDRFFAVRPEGSVSTLKIQRTERGDSAVYLCASSLGGKDTQYFGPGTRLTVL.

The J gene is TRBJ2-7, the V gene TRBV2; 7 bases align to TRBD1. After removal of 3 bases from V and 4 bases from J, the junction contained 3 bases not matched to a gene. Germline V CDR1 and CDR2: SNHLY, FYNNEI. The CDR3 is 13 amino acids. The CDR3 coding sequence is TGTGCCAGCAGTGAGGGACAGTCATACGAGCAGTACTTC. This sequence encodes CASSEGQSYEQYF.

The V gene is TRBV11-3, the J gene TRBJ2-2; D uncertain. The length of the CDR3 is 16 residues. V shed 5 bases and J shed 2 bases, with 15 bases lying between them. Germline loops: CDR1 SGHNT, CDR2 YENEEA. The CDR3 nucleotides are TGTGCCAGCAGCGGCCTGGCCAAACATAACACCGGGGAGCTGTTTTTT. Its translation: CASSGLAKHNTGELFF.

This clone was detected only a few times. This chain links TRBV9 with TRBJ2-3; the D gene is possibly TRBD2 (6 bases). V lost 2 bases and J lost 2, with 15 bases in between. In germline, CDR1 is SGDLS, CDR2 YYNGEE. This CDR3 is built from 16 residues. The CDR3 DNA reads TGTGCCAGCAGCGTCCACCCGGGACTCAACACAGATACGCAGTATTTT. Translated, it gives CASSVHPGLNTDTQYF.

This chain uses TRBV2 with TRBJ2-4; 7 bases agree with TRBD1. The junction had 6 bases not matched to a gene; V was cut back by 7 bases and J by 0 bases. The CDR3 totals 15 residues. Germline V lookup: CDR1 SNHLY, CDR2 FYNNEI. For the CDR3, the DNA is TGTGCCAGCATTGGGACAGCCCTAGCCAAAAACATTCAGTACTTC. Translation gives CASIGTALAKNIQYF.

This clone has just a few counts. The V and J genes are TRBV9 and TRBJ2-2; D gene ambiguous. CDR3 length: 15 residues. Germline loops: CDR1 SGDLS, CDR2 YYNGEE. V was cut by 0 bases and J by 4 bases, with 10 bases left in between. The CDR3 loop is CASSVGERGTGELFF. The CDR3 coding sequence is TGTGCCAGCAGCGTAGGGGAACGCGGCACCGGGGAGCTGTTTTTT.

DNA of the CDR3: TGTGCCAGCAGCCGCGAGGGGGGCGATGGCTACACCTTC. Amino acids: CASSREGGDGYTF. The chain carries TRBV7-9 and TRBJ1-2, with D perhaps TRBD1 (6 bases). Germline assignment: CDR1 SEHNR and CDR2 FQNEAQ (reference sequence). Trimming took 5 bases from V and 6 from J, leaving 13 bases between them. This CDR3 is built from 13 residues.

The CDR3 DNA is TGTGCCAGCAGTCCAAACAGGTTGGGAGGCACTGAAGCTTTCTTT. It encodes CASSPNRLGGTEAFF. The V and J genes are TRBV2 and TRBJ1-1; D might be TRBD1 (5 bases). The CDR3 totals 15 residues. The germline gives CDR1 SNHLY, CDR2 FYNNEI. The germline V and J ends were trimmed by 5 bases and 4 bases, with 17 bases remaining between them.

The DNA for the CDR3 is TGTGCCAGCAGTGTCGGTCAGGGTAACACCGGGGAGCTGTTTTTT. This codes for CASSVGQGNTGELFF. The J gene is TRBJ2-2, the V gene TRBV6-4; possible D gene TRBD1, 5 bases. V gave up 4 bases and J gave up 2 bases, with 11 bases separating them. Germline loops: CDR1 MRHNA, CDR2 SNTAGT. The CDR3 consists of 15 residues.

The V call is TRBV2, the J call TRBJ2-3, with D uncertain. The CDR3 consists of 13 residues. The V gene's germline CDR1 is SNHLY and CDR2 FYNNEI. Trimming shortened V by 8 bases and J by 0 bases, and 9 bases separated the two germline ends. CDR3 nucleotide sequence: TGTGCCAGCCGGCGGAGTAGCACAGATACGCAGTATTTT. Translating gives CASRRSSTDTQYF.

With regard to this clone: This sample includes further DNA sequences coding for the same CDR3. The V call is TRBV6-5, the J call TRBJ1-1, with 7 bases aligning to TRBD1. CDR3 size: 15 residues. With V trimmed by 0 bases and J by 3 bases, 4 bases remained unmatched. Germline CDR1 MNHEY, CDR2 SVGAGI. CDR3 DNA: TGTGCCAGCAGTTACTCATACAGGGGAGACACTGAAGCTTTCTTT. Translated, it gives CASSYSYRGDTEAFF.

V gene TRBV28 combines with J gene TRBJ2-5; TRBD1 is a possible D gene (6 bases). V lost 4 bases and J lost 5, with 17 bases in between. This CDR3 spans 15 amino acids. Germline CDR1 MDHEN, CDR2 SYDVKM. The CDR3 region is CASSYATGTLETQYF. The CDR3 nucleotides read TGTGCCAGCAGTTACGCCACAGGGACCTTGGAGACCCAGTACTTC.

The V gene is TRBV2, the J gene TRBJ1-5; D gene unclear. V was shortened by 7 bases and J by 6 bases, with 13 bases between the two germline ends. The length of the CDR3 is 13 residues. The V gene's germline CDR1 is SNHLY and CDR2 FYNNEI. In nucleotides, the CDR3 is TGTGCCAGCACCGGATCGGGGAGTCAGCCCCAGCATTTT. It encodes CASTGSGSQPQHF.

The chain carries TRBV10-3 and TRBJ2-5; TRBD2 aligns across 7 bases. The CDR3 runs to 16 residues. Germline V CDR1 and CDR2: ENHRY, SYGVKD. V shed 2 bases and J 1 base; nucleotides not matched to a gene: 7. This chain's CDR3 is CAISEPAGTFQETQYF. CDR3 DNA: TGTGCCATCAGTGAGCCAGCGGGAACGTTCCAAGAGACCCAGTACTTC.

The chain joins TRBV29-1 to TRBJ1-2; unclear D gene. The CDR3 loop spans 11 amino acids. Trimming shortened V by 3 bases and J by 2 bases, and 4 bases separated the two germline ends. Per the germline V gene, CDR1 is SQVTM and CDR2 is ANQGSEA. The CDR3 sequence is CSVEGNYGYTF. CDR3 coding DNA: TGCAGCGTTGAGGGGAACTATGGCTACACCTTC.